This T cell receptor beta chain was sequenced for a study of blood T cells in healthy people across ages. The second PCR ran roughly 6 to 12 cycles with a sample-barcoded 5' primer and J-beta primers. TCRdb independently ran MiXCR on the 5' RACE reads; one entry per CDR3 protein. The sample has 750,000 to 950,000 distinct CDR3 sequences, 50% to 65% seen once. The study, taken as a whole, reports: Researchers deemed the diversity estimates from one million T cells underestimates. PBMCs went unsorted, and a conclusive naive versus antigen-experienced comparison was therefore prevented. Age showed a roughly linear inverse relationship with TCR beta diversity per million T cells.

To note about this clonotype: Its target is unknown.

The clonotype was recovered from a man older than 75 in good health. Sequences were obtained from blood.

In DNA, the CDR3 is TGTGCCAGCAGTTTGCTCATAAGAGAGGACCGCACTGGGGAGCAGTACTTC. Translation: CASSLLIREDRTGEQYF. This chain connects TRBV12-3 or TRBV12-4 to TRBJ2-7; D is uncertain. The ends were cut back, 3 bases at V and 7 bases at J, with 25 bases in the middle. The CDR3 extends over 17 amino acids.